This T cell receptor (beta chain) was profiled in a study of tumor and adjacent non-tumor tissue in lung cancer. No cell sorting was done before RNA was extracted from the tissue. With regard to this clonotype: The germline gene is not matched at one end of the junction; a read error may be the cause.

A modified ARM-PCR protocol with three rounds of nested PCR amplified TCRbeta. TCRdb redid the calling of the multiplex PCR reads with MiXCR, one entry per CDR3 protein. Of some 74,000 distinct CDR3 sequences listed, 55% to 80% were seen once; the top ten hold 8% to 9.5%. The CDR3 has 12 residues. Looked up from germline, CDR1 is SGHAT and CDR2 is FQNNGV. The specimen was lung tumor tissue. The chain carries TRBV11-2 and TRBJ1-1, with D unresolved. The TCR was taken from a woman aged 40 to 55 with non-small cell lung cancer. This CDR3 is CVSSNLGFEAVF. CDR3 DNA: TGTGTCAGCAGCAATTTGGGGTTTGAAGCTGTCTTT.